The TCR beta chain described here comes from a study of T cell repertoires in cytomegalovirus infection. Study-wide context: Use of recently identified HLA-C-restricted and well-studied HLA-B-restricted CMV epitopes was part of the study. Study-wide findings and caveats: Totalled public TCR beta family frequency picked out people who carried CMV plus the relevant HLA. The study found HLA-C-restricted CMV-specific TCR beta clonotypes dominating the ex vivo response.

This clonotype showed up just a few times. Antigen unknown. One entry per CDR3 protein, called by TCRdb with MiXCR from the reads. The sample has around 140,000 distinct CDR3 sequences; roughly 32% are singletons. Trimming at V came to 3 bases and at J to 9 bases, leaving 12 bases not matched to a gene. The length of the CDR3 is 17 residues. Germline assignment: CDR1 MNHEY and CDR2 SVGEGT. The rearrangement links TRBV6-2 or TRBV6-3 to TRBJ2-1; TRBD2 matches 12 bases. Specimen: CD8+ T cells from cultured PBMCs, collected from culture after CMV antigen stimulation. This clonotype originated in a human donor in good health (CMV status not recorded). Some clones in this sample may be carry-over from other donors' samples. This CDR3 is CASSYESSGGAFGEQFF. The CDR3 nucleotides read TGTGCCAGCAGTTATGAATCTAGCGGGGGGGCCTTCGGTGAGCAGTTCTTC.